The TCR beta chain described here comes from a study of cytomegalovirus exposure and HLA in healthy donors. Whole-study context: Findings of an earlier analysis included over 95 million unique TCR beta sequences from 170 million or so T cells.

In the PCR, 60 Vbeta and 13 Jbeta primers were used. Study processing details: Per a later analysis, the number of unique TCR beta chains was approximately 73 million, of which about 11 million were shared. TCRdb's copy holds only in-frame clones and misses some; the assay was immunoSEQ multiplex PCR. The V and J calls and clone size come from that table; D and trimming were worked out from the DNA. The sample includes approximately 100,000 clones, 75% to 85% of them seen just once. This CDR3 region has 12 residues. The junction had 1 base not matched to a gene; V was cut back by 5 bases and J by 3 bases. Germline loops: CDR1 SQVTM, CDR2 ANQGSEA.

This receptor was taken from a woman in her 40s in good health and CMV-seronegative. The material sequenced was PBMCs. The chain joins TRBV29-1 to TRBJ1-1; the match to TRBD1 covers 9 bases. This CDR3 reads CSVRTGDTEAFF. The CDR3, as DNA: TGCAGCGTTAGGACAGGGGACACTGAAGCTTTCTTT.